This record concerns one TCR beta chain sequence. The data derive from a study of blood T cell repertoires in COVID-19. Study background: Specimens from acute and convalescent COVID-19 originated in the United States, Italy and Spain. T cells, B-cell-depleted T cells, or PBMCs provided the cDNA or gDNA that served as material.

Germline CDR1 GTSNPN, CDR2 SVGIG (reference sequence). The CDR3 loop spans 16 amino acids. Trimming cost V 3 bases and J 4 bases; bases outside gene matches: 10. Repertoires were generated with immunoSEQ multiplex PCR, while TCRdb's copy carries only in-frame clones and drops some. The sample carries approximately 140,000 clones, over 60% recorded once. This receptor was obtained from a man aged 50 to 60 with acute or convalescent COVID-19. V gene TRBV30 combines with J gene TRBJ1-2, with 11 positions matching TRBD1. The specimen sequenced was peripheral blood. The CDR3 DNA reads TGTGCCTGGAGGGACAGAGGGACAGGGGGTGTCTATGGCTACACCTTC. It is translated as CAWRDRGTGGVYGYTF.